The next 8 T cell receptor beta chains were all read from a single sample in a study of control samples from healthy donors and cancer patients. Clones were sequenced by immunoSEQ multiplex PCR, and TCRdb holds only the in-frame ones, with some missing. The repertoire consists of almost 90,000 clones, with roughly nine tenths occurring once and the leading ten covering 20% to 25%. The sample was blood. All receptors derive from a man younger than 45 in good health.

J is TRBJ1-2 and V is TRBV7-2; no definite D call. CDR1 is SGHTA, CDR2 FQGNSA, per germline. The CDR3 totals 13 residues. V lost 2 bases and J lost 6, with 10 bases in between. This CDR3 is CASSLNPVDGYTF. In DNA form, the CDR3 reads TGTGCCAGCAGCTTAAATCCGGTAGATGGCTACACCTTC.

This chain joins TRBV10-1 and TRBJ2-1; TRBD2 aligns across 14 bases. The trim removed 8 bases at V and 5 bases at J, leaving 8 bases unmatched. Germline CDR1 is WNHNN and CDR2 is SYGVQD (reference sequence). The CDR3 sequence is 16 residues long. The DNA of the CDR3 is TGCGCCAGCCCCGGGACTAGCGGGAGAAACGACAATGAGCAGTTCTTC. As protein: CASPGTSGRNDNEQFF.

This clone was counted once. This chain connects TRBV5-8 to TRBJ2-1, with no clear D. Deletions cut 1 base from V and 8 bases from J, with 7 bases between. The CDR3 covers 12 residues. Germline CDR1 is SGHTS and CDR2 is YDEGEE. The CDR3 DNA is TGTGCCAGCAGCTTGAGTGGGGATGAGCAGTTCTTC. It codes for CASSLSGDEQFF.

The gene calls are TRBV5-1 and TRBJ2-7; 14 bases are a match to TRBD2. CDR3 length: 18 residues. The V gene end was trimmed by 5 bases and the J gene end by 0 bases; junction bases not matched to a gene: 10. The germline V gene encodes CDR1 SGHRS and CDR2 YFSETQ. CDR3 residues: CASSFGLAGGGSSYEQYF. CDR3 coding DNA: TGCGCCAGCAGTTTCGGACTAGCGGGGGGTGGGAGCTCCTACGAGCAGTACTTC.

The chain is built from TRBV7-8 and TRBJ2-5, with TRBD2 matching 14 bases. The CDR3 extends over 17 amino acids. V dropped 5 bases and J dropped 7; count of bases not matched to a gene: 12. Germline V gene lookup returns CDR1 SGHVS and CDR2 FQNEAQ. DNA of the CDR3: TGTGCCAGCAGCATGACTAGCGGGGGGGCCGAGGGCGGGACCCAGTACTTC. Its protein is CASSMTSGGAEGGTQYF.

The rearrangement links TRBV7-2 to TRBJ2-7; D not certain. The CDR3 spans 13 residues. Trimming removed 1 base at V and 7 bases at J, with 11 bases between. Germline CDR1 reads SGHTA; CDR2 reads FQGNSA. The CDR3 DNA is TGTGCCAGCAGCTTAGTTGGGTCGGCGGAGCAGTACGTC. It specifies CASSLVGSAEQYV.

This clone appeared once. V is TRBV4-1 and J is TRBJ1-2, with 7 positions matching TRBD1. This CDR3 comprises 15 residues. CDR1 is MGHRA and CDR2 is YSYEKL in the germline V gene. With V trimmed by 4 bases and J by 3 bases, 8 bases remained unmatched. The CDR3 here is CASSPGQYYDYGYTF. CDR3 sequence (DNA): TGCGCCAGCAGCCCGGGACAGTATTACGACTATGGCTACACCTTC.

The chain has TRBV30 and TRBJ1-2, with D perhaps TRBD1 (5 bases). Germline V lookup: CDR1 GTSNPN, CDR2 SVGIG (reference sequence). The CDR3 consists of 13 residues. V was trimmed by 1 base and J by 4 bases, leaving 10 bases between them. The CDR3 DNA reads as TGTGCCTGGAGTGCCGACAGTGCCTATGGCTACACCTTC. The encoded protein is CAWSADSAYGYTF.